The 25 T cell receptor beta chains presented below share a single source sample, sequenced in a study of T cell repertoires in cytomegalovirus infection. Each CDR3 protein is one row after TCRdb ran MiXCR on the reads. The sample has about 320,000 distinct CDR3 sequences, 9.5% seen once; the top ten hold 4.3%. Source material: PBMCs. All receptors derive from a human donor in good health (CMV status not recorded). Some clones in this sample may be carry-over from other donors' samples.

The sample holds a few counts of this clonotype. The chain combines TRBV11-2 with TRBJ1-2, with D possibly being TRBD1 (5 bases). This CDR3 is built from 16 residues. In germline, CDR1 is SGHAT, CDR2 FQNNGV. The V end was cut by 5 bases, the J end by 2 bases, with 18 bases between. The CDR3 is CASSPRGQDQNYGYTF. The CDR3 DNA reads TGTGCCAGCAGCCCTAGGGGCCAGGACCAAAACTATGGCTACACCTTC.

This clonotype was observed a handful of times. The CDR3 DNA follows: TGTGCCAGCAGCTTAGCGGGAGGGACGAACACCGGGGAGCTGTTTTTT. It specifies CASSLAGGTNTGELFF. The V call is TRBV7-6, the J call TRBJ2-2, with 7 bases identical to TRBD2. Germline CDR1 reads SGHVS; CDR2 reads FNYEAQ. CDR3 length: 16 amino acids. Trimming cost V 0 bases and J 0 bases; bases outside gene matches: 1.

This rearrangement joins TRBV12-3 or TRBV12-4 to TRBJ1-1; no firm D call. This CDR3 is 12 amino acids long. V was shortened by 6 bases and J by 2 bases, with 7 bases between the two germline ends. In DNA, the CDR3 is TGTGCCAGCAGGGGCCCAAACACTGAAGCTTTCTTT. Its translation: CASRGPNTEAFF.

This chain joins TRBV7-4 and TRBJ1-3; 7 positions match TRBD1. Germline assignment: CDR1 SGHVT and CDR2 SQSDAQ. The CDR3 covers 15 residues. V trimming: 1 base; J trimming: 0 bases; junction bases outside the gene matches: 0. The CDR3 DNA follows: TGTGCCAGCAGCTTAGACAGGGGCTCTGGAAACACCATATATTTT. Encoded protein: CASSLDRGSGNTIYF.

Regarding this clonotype: This sequence may be a read error, since a much larger clone differs from it by one base. The CDR3 end shows no conserved phenylalanine or tryptophan, and so a read error is likely. This chain joins TRBV4-3 and TRBJ2-3, with D perhaps matching TRBD2 (7 bases). The CDR3 length is 15 residues. Between the trimmed V and J ends, which lost 1 base and 3 bases, there was a span of 11 bases. From germline, CDR1 is LGHNA and CDR2 YSLEER. CDR3 protein: CASSQAGGVTDTQYS. The CDR3 bases are TGCGCCAGCAGCCAAGCGGGGGGCGTGACAGATACGCAGTATTCT.

This chain uses TRBV27 with TRBJ2-1; TRBD2 agrees at 13 bases. V trimming: 1 base; J trimming: 6 bases; junction bases outside the gene matches: 9. The CDR3 length is 18 residues. CDR1 is MNHEY and CDR2 is SMNVEV in the germline V gene (reference sequence). The CDR3 DNA follows: TGTGCCAGCAGTTTATGGGTCCCGGGACTAGCGGGGTCCAATGAGCAGTTCTTC. Translating gives CASSLWVPGLAGSNEQFF.

V and J are TRBV7-2 and TRBJ1-4; D is perhaps TRBD1 (5 bases). Germline V gene data show CDR1 as SGHTA and CDR2 as FQGNSA. V gave up 5 bases and J gave up 0 bases, with 10 bases separating them. This CDR3 contains 15 residues. CDR3 sequence (DNA): TGTGCCAGCAGCCGTGACAGCTCAACTAATGAAAAACTGTTTTTT. Residues: CASSRDSSTNEKLFF.

The chain combines TRBV4-1 with TRBJ2-6; TRBD1 aligns across 9 bases. Unmatched junction bases numbered 3, after V lost 0 bases and J lost 0 bases. The CDR3 runs to 18 residues. Germline CDR1 reads MGHRA; CDR2 reads YSYEKL. CDR3 protein: CASSQEGQGSSGANVLTF. CDR3 DNA: TGCGCCAGCAGCCAAGAAGGACAGGGGTCCTCTGGGGCCAACGTCCTGACTTTC.

The rearrangement uses TRBV6-6 and TRBJ1-1, with 9 bases aligning to TRBD1. The V segment lost 6 bases and the J segment 8 bases; nucleotides outside the gene matches: 7. The CDR3 consists of 13 residues. Looked up from germline, CDR1 is MNHNY and CDR2 is SVGAGI (reference sequence). CDR3 region: CASSLRDRAEAFF. CDR3 DNA sequence: TGTGCCAGCAGCCTAAGGGACAGGGCGGAAGCTTTCTTT.

This clonotype was seen many times. The J gene is TRBJ1-3, the V gene TRBV7-2, with D hard to call. The CDR3 is made up of 14 amino acids. Germline assignment: CDR1 SGHTA and CDR2 FQGNSA. V was trimmed by 3 bases and J by 0 bases, leaving 6 bases between them. Here the CDR3 reads CASSFGYSGNTIYF. CDR3 nucleotides: TGTGCCAGCAGCTTTGGGTACTCTGGAAACACCATATATTTT.

This clonotype has at least ten counts. This chain links TRBV7-2 with TRBJ2-2, with D possibly called TRBD1 or TRBD2 (6 bases each). V was shortened by 1 base and J by 0 bases, with 9 bases between the two germline ends. The CDR3 loop spans 16 amino acids. Germline CDR1 SGHTA, CDR2 FQGNSA. CDR3 sequence: CASSLVGGSNTGELFF. CDR3 DNA: TGTGCCAGCAGCTTAGTGGGGGGCTCGAACACCGGGGAGCTGTTTTTT. Drawing the rest from reference TRBV7-2 and TRBJ2-2, the complete variable domain is GAGVSQSPSNKVTEKGKDVELRCDPISGHTALYWYRQSLGQGLEFLIYFQGNSAPDKSGLPSDRFSAERTGGSVSTLTIQRTQQEDSAVYLCASSLVGGSNTGELFFGEGSRLTVL.

This chain joins TRBV6-5 and TRBJ1-6; D may be TRBD1 (5 bases). Germline loops: CDR1 MNHEY, CDR2 SVGAGI. This CDR3 has 17 residues. V lost 0 bases, J lost 11 bases, and 20 bases lay in between. The DNA of the CDR3 is TGTGCCAGCAGTTACTCGAAAATGGGACTGCCTGGGGCACCCCTCCACTTT. Its protein is CASSYSKMGLPGAPLHF.

This clonotype has a count of ten or more. V and J are TRBV28 and TRBJ2-5; D is possibly TRBD2 (5 bases). The V end lost 3 bases, the J end lost 2 bases, and 25 bases lay between the germline ends. The germline V gene has CDR1 MDHEN and CDR2 SYDVKM. The CDR3 consists of 19 residues. The CDR3 sequence is CASSFIFRGLVLKQETQYF. The CDR3 bases are TGTGCCAGCAGTTTTATTTTCCGGGGTTTGGTTTTAAAGCAAGAGACCCAGTACTTC.

This clonotype was seen a few times. The chain links TRBV7-2 to TRBJ2-5, with D unresolved. V was pared by 3 bases and J by 0 bases, with 2 bases between. In germline, CDR1 is SGHTA, CDR2 FQGNSA. The CDR3 contains 12 residues. For the CDR3, the DNA is TGTGCCAGCAGCTTTTACCAAGAGACCCAGTACTTC. It is translated as CASSFYQETQYF.

The chain has TRBV5-4 and TRBJ2-1; D remains unclear. This CDR3 comprises 16 residues. The germline CDR1 and CDR2 sequences are SGHNT and YYREEE (reference sequence). Trimming removed 2 bases at V and 0 bases at J, with 12 bases between. The CDR3 spells CASSFPPSSSYNEQFF. The CDR3 bases are TGTGCCAGCAGCTTCCCTCCCTCGAGCTCCTACAATGAGCAGTTCTTC.

This clonotype was observed a handful of times. In DNA, the CDR3 is TGTGCCACCAGTTCTGGACAGGCCTACAATGAGCAGTTCTTC. Its protein product is CATSSGQAYNEQFF. V gene TRBV24-1 combines with J gene TRBJ2-1; 7 bases map to TRBD1. Per the germline V gene, CDR1 is KGHDR and CDR2 is SFDVKD. V was clipped by 6 bases and J by 2 bases; unmatched bases: 3. The CDR3 is 14 amino acids.

This clonotype occurred many times. CDR3 sequence: CASGQSNQPQHF. Written as DNA, the CDR3 is TGTGCCAGTGGGCAGAGTAATCAGCCCCAGCATTTT. V and J are TRBV7-9 and TRBJ1-5; D unresolved. Between the trimmed V and J ends, which lost 9 bases and 4 bases, there was a span of 10 bases. The CDR3 covers 12 residues. CDR1 and CDR2 (germline): SEHNR, FQNEAQ (reference sequence). The full variable domain, in which reference TRBV7-9 and TRBJ1-5 provide the parts outside the CDR3, is DTGVSQNPRHKITKRGQNVTFRCDPISEHNRLYWYRQTLGQGPEFLTYFQNEAQLEKSRLLSDRFSAERPKGSFSTLEIQRTEQGDSAMYLCASGQSNQPQHFGDGTRLSIL.

This chain joins TRBV11-2 and TRBJ1-1, with D possibly matching TRBD1 (5 bases). CDR3 length: 15 amino acids. V lost 5 bases and J lost 0, with 13 bases in between. CDR1 and CDR2 (germline): SGHAT, FQNNGV. Here the CDR3 reads CASSPLGPVNTEAFF. The CDR3 nucleotides are TGTGCCAGCAGCCCCCTGGGGCCCGTGAACACTGAAGCTTTCTTT.

Ten or more counts support this clonotype. The chain combines TRBV19 with TRBJ1-1; D unresolved. CDR3 length equals 16 residues. V was clipped by 5 bases and J by 1 base, with 17 bases between them. CDR1 is LNHDA, CDR2 SQIVND, per germline (reference sequence). CDR3 sequence (DNA): TGTGCCAGTAGTCAGATAACTCAGCTAACGAACACTGAAGCTTTCTTT. Protein sequence: CASSQITQLTNTEAFF.

This clonotype was seen many times. The chain uses TRBV25-1 and TRBJ2-5; D is unclear. This CDR3 comprises 13 residues. Per the germline V gene, CDR1 is MGHDK and CDR2 is SYGVNS. V was shortened by 0 bases and J by 4 bases, with 6 bases between the two germline ends. As DNA, the CDR3 is TGTGCCAGCAGTGAATATGGTCTAGAGACCCAGTACTTC. This translates into CASSEYGLETQYF.

This clonotype was counted many times. The rearrangement links TRBV7-9 to TRBJ2-7; unclear D gene. Germline V gene sequence: CDR1 SEHNR, CDR2 FQNEAQ (reference sequence). Trimming shortened V by 3 bases and J by 0 bases, and 6 bases separated the two germline ends. The CDR3 is 13 residues long. For the CDR3, the DNA is TGTGCCAGCAGCTTCCGGAGCTCCTACGAGCAGTACTTC. This sequence encodes CASSFRSSYEQYF.

This clonotype was recorded at least ten times. The CDR3 coding sequence is TGTGCCAGCAGTTTAGAGGGACAGGGGTATAATTCACCCCTCCACTTT. Encoded protein: CASSLEGQGYNSPLHF. The rearrangement uses TRBV12-3 or TRBV12-4 and TRBJ1-6; TRBD1 matches at 10 bases. The CDR3 totals 16 residues. Trimming took 1 base from V and 4 from J; bases not matched to a gene: 1.

This clonotype appeared many times. This chain joins TRBV7-7 and TRBJ2-2, with D uncertain. This CDR3 is 14 amino acids long. The germline V gene encodes CDR1 SSHAT and CDR2 FNYEAQ (reference sequence). The V end lost 5 bases, the J end lost 7 bases, and 14 bases lay between the germline ends. The CDR3, as DNA: TGTGCCAGCAGCCACACAGATTGGGACGGGGAGCTGTTTTTT. Residues: CASSHTDWDGELFF.

This clonotype has a count of ten or more. The chain is built from TRBV7-9 and TRBJ1-1, with D unclear. The V gene's germline CDR1 is SEHNR and CDR2 FQNEAQ (reference sequence). CDR3 length equals 13 residues. Trimming removed 0 bases at V and 4 bases at J, with 6 bases between. The CDR3 DNA follows: TGTGCCAGCAGCTTAGCAGTGGTCACTGAAGCTTTCTTT. Residues: CASSLAVVTEAFF.

This clonotype was detected many times. This sequence joins TRBV19 and TRBJ2-1, with 9 nucleotides matching TRBD2. The germline gives CDR1 LNHDA, CDR2 SQIVND (reference sequence). The trim removed 9 bases at V and 8 bases at J, leaving 11 bases unmatched. This CDR3 has 14 amino acids. The CDR3 is CASRPGLASHEQFF. In nucleotides, the CDR3 is TGTGCCAGCCGACCGGGACTAGCTTCCCATGAGCAGTTCTTC.